Below are 27 T cell receptor beta chains sequenced from a single sample in a study of persistence of HIV-infected CD4 T cells. Overlapping HIV-1 Gag 15-mer peptides at approximately 1 ug per peptide per mL were used. Sorted nonresponding memory CD4+ T cells were CD40L-negative, CD69-negative, CD45RO-high. The libraries were made with immunoSEQ version 4 in survey mode. The table came from immunoSEQ multiplex PCR; TCRdb's copy has only in-frame clones and leaves some out. The sample contains some 40,000 clones, more than 75% of which appear only once. Their specific antigens are unknown. This specimen was cultured CD4+ T cells from PBMCs, taken from a patient who received antiretroviral therapy. The receptor set was obtained from an adult with HIV. The donor label of this sample is uncertain.

This chain uses TRBV4-2 with TRBJ1-5; a weak D match, TRBD1 (5 bases). The germline CDR1 and CDR2 sequences are LGHNA and YNFKEQ. The CDR3 is 16 amino acids. V dropped 0 bases and J dropped 0 bases, with 9 bases sitting between them. The CDR3 bases are TGTGCCAGCAGCCAAGAAACAGGATATAGCAATCAGCCCCAGCATTTT. Encoded protein: CASSQETGYSNQPQHF.

The chain is built from TRBV7-3 and TRBJ2-3; 12 bases fit TRBD2. The CDR3 is 15 amino acids. With 5 bases clipped from V and 5 bases from J, the junction kept 5 bases outside the gene matches. Looked up from germline, CDR1 is SGHTA and CDR2 is FQGTGA. The CDR3 DNA reads TGTGCCAGCAGCAAACTAGCGGGGGGCTTAGATACGCAGTATTTT. Protein sequence: CASSKLAGGLDTQYF.

The chain couples TRBV29-1 to TRBJ2-6; D is uncertain. V was shortened by 7 bases and J by 0 bases, with 7 bases between the two germline ends. Per germline, CDR1 SQVTM and CDR2 ANQGSEA. This CDR3 is built from 13 residues. CDR3 nucleotide sequence: TGCAGCGGTAAGAGCTCTGGGGCCAACGTCCTGACTTTC. The encoded protein is CSGKSSGANVLTF.

The chain employs TRBV7-2 and TRBJ1-6; no reliable D call. Per the germline V gene, CDR1 is SGHTA and CDR2 is FQGNSA. Trimming pared 1 base from V and 9 bases from J, leaving 10 bases between. The CDR3 spans 14 residues. CDR3 in amino acids: CASSLGQKGSPLHF. The DNA of the CDR3 is TGTGCCAGCAGCTTAGGCCAGAAGGGTTCACCCCTCCACTTT.

The V call is TRBV9, the J call TRBJ2-1, with D perhaps assigned TRBD1 or TRBD2 (5 bases each). The CDR3 covers 16 residues. The germline V gene encodes CDR1 SGDLS and CDR2 YYNGEE. The V gene lost 0 bases and the J gene lost 9 bases, with 19 bases spanning the gap. The CDR3 sequence is CASSVGGAWGSGEQFF. In DNA form, the CDR3 reads TGTGCCAGCAGCGTAGGAGGAGCTTGGGGGTCCGGTGAGCAGTTCTTC.

The gene calls are TRBV6-5 and TRBJ1-4, with D hard to call. This CDR3 has 14 amino acids. Germline V lookup: CDR1 MNHEY, CDR2 SVGAGI. V lost 8 bases, J lost 0 bases, and 10 bases lay in between. The CDR3 nucleotides read TGTGCCAGCTGGGGTCTTACAACTAATGAAAAACTGTTTTTT. This codes for CASWGLTTNEKLFF.

This chain connects TRBV15 to TRBJ2-7; 7 bases match TRBD2. J was trimmed by 5 bases and V by 3 bases; bases with no gene match: 7. This CDR3 contains 14 residues. The germline gives CDR1 LNHNV, CDR2 YYDKDF (reference sequence). As DNA, the CDR3 is TGTGCCACCAGCAGCGGACTAGACGAAAACGAGCAGTACTTC. Amino acid sequence: CATSSGLDENEQYF.

The V gene is TRBV6-5, the J gene TRBJ2-1; TRBD2 aligns across 7 bases. CDR1 MNHEY and CDR2 SVGAGI come from the germline V gene. The CDR3 spans 14 residues. Unmatched junction bases numbered 6, after V lost 5 bases and J lost 5 bases. The CDR3 protein is CASSPGLNDNEQFF. In DNA form, the CDR3 reads TGTGCCAGCAGTCCGGGACTAAATGACAATGAGCAGTTCTTC.

The rearrangement links TRBV29-1 to TRBJ2-5; D may be TRBD1 (6 bases). Trimming cost V 4 bases and J 2 bases, with 14 bases left between them. This CDR3 is built from 14 residues. Germline loops: CDR1 SQVTM, CDR2 ANQGSEA. The CDR3 nucleotides are TGCAGCGTTGCGGGTTGGACAGCACAAGAGACCCAGTACTTC. Its protein is CSVAGWTAQETQYF. The full variable domain, rest sourced from reference TRBV29-1 and TRBJ2-5, is SAVISQKPSRDICQRGTSLTIQCQVDSQVTMMFWYRQQPGQSLTLIATANQGSEATYESGFVIDKFPISRPNLTFSTLTVSNMSPEDSSIYLCSVAGWTAQETQYFGPGTRLLVL.

The V gene is TRBV12-3 or TRBV12-4, the J gene TRBJ2-1; 9 bases fit TRBD2. This CDR3 is built from 13 residues. With 4 bases clipped from V and 10 bases from J, the junction kept 5 bases outside the gene matches. CDR3 sequence reads: CASSSLAGWEQFF. CDR3 bases: TGTGCCAGCAGTTCCCTAGCGGGATGGGAGCAGTTCTTC.

The gene calls are TRBV29-1 and TRBJ1-1, with 7 bases identical to TRBD1. The junction had 6 bases not matched to a gene; V was cut back by 4 bases and J by 4 bases. Germline V gene data show CDR1 as SQVTM and CDR2 as ANQGSEA. This CDR3 is built from 13 residues. In DNA form, the CDR3 reads TGCAGCGTTGCGCCCTCAGGGGGCACTGAAGCTTTCTTT. This translates into CSVAPSGGTEAFF.

The genes are TRBV12-3 or TRBV12-4 and TRBJ1-2; D ambiguous. The ends were cut back, 5 bases at V and 2 bases at J, with 9 bases in the middle. The CDR3 has 13 residues. CDR3 protein: CASSQQENYGYTF. CDR3 sequence (DNA): TGTGCCAGCAGTCAACAAGAAAACTATGGCTACACCTTC.

V is TRBV19 and J is TRBJ1-6, with D unclear. The V end lost 9 bases, the J end lost 8 bases, and 11 bases lay between the germline ends. Germline values: CDR1 LNHDA, CDR2 SQIVND (reference sequence). CDR3 length: 12 residues. The CDR3 loop is CARIFGDSPLHF. The CDR3 DNA is TGTGCCAGAATCTTTGGTGATTCACCCCTCCACTTT.

This sequence joins TRBV3-1 (or the pseudogene TRBV3-2) and TRBJ2-1; unclear D gene. Germline V gene lookup returns CDR1 LGHDT and CDR2 YNNKEL (reference sequence). This CDR3 region has 14 residues. Trimming removed 0 bases from V and 6 bases from J, with 9 bases in between. The CDR3 nucleotides read TGTGCCAGCAGCCAAGATTTTGGATCCAATGAGCAGTTCTTC. It encodes CASSQDFGSNEQFF.

This clone has only one observation. This chain uses TRBV2 with TRBJ1-5; 7 nucleotides line up with TRBD1. The CDR3 is 14 amino acids. Germline trimming cut 5 bases from V and 4 bases from J; bases unmatched to any gene: 5. CDR1 SNHLY and CDR2 FYNNEI come from the germline V gene. In DNA, the CDR3 is TGTGCCAGCAGTCGCGACAGGGTAAATCAGCCCCAGCATTTT. It specifies CASSRDRVNQPQHF.

This chain joins TRBV5-8 and TRBJ2-5; D assignment may be TRBD1 or TRBD2 (5 bases each). The CDR3 sequence is 15 residues long. The V end was cut by 4 bases, the J end by 5 bases, with 18 bases between. Germline CDR1 reads SGHTS; CDR2 reads YDEGEE. CDR3 amino acids: CASSPDSGTRETQYF. The CDR3 DNA reads TGTGCCAGCAGCCCCGATTCCGGGACGAGGGAGACCCAGTACTTC.

The chain has TRBV10-1 and TRBJ2-7; TRBD2 might be the D (5 bases). V was cut by 3 bases and J by 5 bases, with 11 bases left in between. This CDR3 contains 13 residues. Germline CDR1 is WNHNN and CDR2 is SYGVQD (reference sequence). The DNA for the CDR3 is TGCGCCAGCAGTGAAGGAGGTGTCGACGAGCAGTACTTC. This sequence encodes CASSEGGVDEQYF.

The rearrangement joins TRBV28 to TRBJ2-1; TRBD2 aligns across 11 bases. With 4 bases clipped from V and 5 bases from J, the junction kept 7 bases outside the gene matches. The CDR3 has 16 residues. Germline-derived CDR1 and CDR2 are MDHEN and SYDVKM. CDR3 protein: CASSSLSGGAHNEQFF. CDR3 in DNA: TGTGCCAGCAGTTCACTTAGCGGGGGGGCCCACAATGAGCAGTTCTTC.

V is TRBV19 and J is TRBJ2-3, with TRBD2 as a possible D gene (7 bases). Germline CDR1 reads LNHDA; CDR2 reads SQIVND (reference sequence). Trimming took off 6 bases at V and 2 bases at J, with 12 bases between the two ends. The CDR3 sequence is 14 residues long. CDR3 loop: CASRPGGATDTQYF. The CDR3 DNA is TGTGCCAGTAGACCTGGGGGGGCCACAGATACGCAGTATTTT.

DNA of the CDR3: TGCGCCAGCAGCTCCGGGACAGGGGTTACCAAAAACATTCAGTACTTC. Translation gives CASSSGTGVTKNIQYF. The genes are TRBV5-1 and TRBJ2-4, with 10 nucleotides matching TRBD1. Trimming removed 3 bases from V and 2 bases from J; junction bases left unmatched: 5. The CDR3 extends over 16 amino acids. Germline CDR1 and CDR2: SGHRS and YFSETQ.

This clone showed up just a few times. The DNA for the CDR3 is TGTGCCAGCAGCGGGACAGGGAAGGGGAATCAGCCCCAGCATTTT. Residues: CASSGTGKGNQPQHF. This rearrangement joins TRBV2 to TRBJ1-5, with 9 bases that match TRBD1. Unmatched junction bases numbered 7, after V lost 6 bases and J lost 4 bases. The CDR3 consists of 15 residues. The germline CDR1 and CDR2 sequences are SNHLY and FYNNEI.

The chain couples TRBV6-5 to TRBJ1-1; TRBD1 is a possible D gene (6 bases). Trimming took 7 bases from V and 1 from J, leaving 13 bases between them. Germline V gene lookup returns CDR1 MNHEY and CDR2 SVGAGI. The CDR3 consists of 14 residues. CDR3 DNA: TGTGCCAGCAATTCCGGGACAAGGAACACTGAAGCTTTCTTT. Its protein is CASNSGTRNTEAFF.

The J gene is TRBJ1-5, the V gene TRBV7-8, with D uncertain. The ends were cut back, 2 bases at V and 7 bases at J, with 12 bases in the middle. Germline CDR1 SGHVS, CDR2 FQNEAQ. The CDR3 has 14 residues. The CDR3 protein is CASSLTQRGQPQHF. CDR3 nucleotide sequence: TGTGCCAGCAGCTTAACCCAGCGAGGGCAGCCCCAGCATTTT.

V and J are TRBV5-1 and TRBJ1-1, with a tentative D call TRBD1 (5 bases). Looked up from germline, CDR1 is SGHRS and CDR2 is YFSETQ. This CDR3 is built from 13 residues. Trimming took off 2 bases at V and 5 bases at J, with 10 bases between the two ends. CDR3 coding DNA: TGCGCCAGCAGCTTCTCTGACAGTACTGAAGCTTTCTTT. Its protein is CASSFSDSTEAFF. Variable domain in full (rest from reference TRBV5-1 and TRBJ1-1): KAGVTQTPRYLIKTRGQQVTLSCSPISGHRSVSWYQQTPGQGLQFLFEYFSETQRNKGNFPGRFSGRQFSNSRSEMNVSTLELGDSALYLCASSFSDSTEAFFGQGTRLTVV.

CDR3 bases: TGCAGCGTGCCCCGGAAACAGCTCTCCTACAATGAGCAGTTCTTC. This sequence encodes CSVPRKQLSYNEQFF. The chain is built from TRBV29-1 and TRBJ2-1; D unclear. Per germline, CDR1 SQVTM and CDR2 ANQGSEA. The CDR3 covers 15 residues. The germline V and J ends were trimmed by 6 bases and 0 bases, with 15 bases remaining between them.

V and J are TRBV6-5 and TRBJ2-3; TRBD1 aligns across 8 bases. The CDR3 is 15 residues long. Germline CDR1 reads MNHEY; CDR2 reads SVGAGI. Trimming at V came to 7 bases and at J to 3 bases, leaving 9 bases not matched to a gene. As DNA, the CDR3 is TGTGCCAGCATGAGGACAGGGCGTTTGACAGATACGCAGTATTTT. This gives the protein CASMRTGRLTDTQYF.

The chain links TRBV7-9 to TRBJ2-7; 8 bases fit TRBD1. This CDR3 comprises 17 residues. Germline V gene lookup returns CDR1 SEHNR and CDR2 FQNEAQ (reference sequence). Trimming at V came to 1 base and at J to 0 bases, leaving 8 bases not matched to a gene. CDR3 region: CASSLDPGQESSYEQYF. The CDR3 DNA sequence: TGTGCCAGCAGCTTAGATCCGGGACAGGAGAGCTCCTACGAGCAGTACTTC.